This T cell receptor (beta chain) is from a study of blood T cell repertoires in COVID-19 (dated by TCRdb to about 2020). A note on the overall study: Samples covering the acute and convalescent phases of COVID-19 were provided by collaborators in the United States, Italy and Spain. The prospective study material was composed of cDNA or gDNA derived from T cells, B-cell-depleted T cells, or PBMCs. The dataset comprised deeply sampled blood TCRbeta repertoires from subjects exposed to, actively infected with, or recovered from COVID-19. The repertoires were released in a freely available public database intended as a resource for research on the immune response to SARS-CoV-2. The samples were drawn from two sources: the first 160 participants of the ongoing ImmuneRACE study, and 1,254 subjects contributed by 6 global collaborators. Nearly every sample came with metadata listing a de-identified subject ID, COVID-19 status, age in years and sex. Where HLA class I and class II types were available, the types were taken from metadata supplied by the sample provider, not from assay-based typing.

Each collaborating institution followed its own protocols to collect whole blood in K2EDTA tubes. Collaborator samples were shipped for TCRbeta analysis as frozen whole blood, isolated PBMCs, or DNA extracted from either sample type. Findings and caveats that apply to the study as a whole: The quantity of clinical and demographic metadata differed by source and by participant and was supplied without curation.

TCRbeta CDR3 regions were amplified from genomic DNA by means of the immunoSEQ Assay, a bias-controlled multiplex PCR. The original methods were these. The number of nucleated cells in each sample was estimated from the amplification of reference gene primers within the assay. To quantify the absolute abundance of each unique TCRbeta CDR3 rearrangement, sequence reads were collapsed and filtered. Productive Simpson clonality was computed per sample as the square root of Simpson's diversity index over productive rearrangements. The source is immuneACCESS, and TCRdb retained only in-frame sequences with V and J called. Part of the clones is not carried over; for the studies checked, unresolved V genes explain less than half of this, and the remainder is unexplained. The V and J calls and clone size come from that table; D and trimming were worked out from the DNA. The sample yields about 190,000 clones; about 85% were counted once. Approximately 1.1% of the sample is in the top ten clones.

Looking up the germline V gene yields CDR1 WSHSY and CDR2 SAAADI. From the cysteine up to the phenylalanine, the CDR3 has a length of 13 residues. Only the CDR3 portion is preserved as DNA: 39 bases, with reading frame beginning at the first base. Germline trimming amounts to 8 bases on V and 4 bases on J, with 7 as the count of junction bases outside the gene matches. Worth noting for this clone: It lacks a known antigen. No base quality values were provided; no much bigger clone lies one nucleotide off.

The clonotype originates from a man aged 25-40 years with acute or convalescent COVID-19. The sample taken for sequencing was peripheral blood. The V and J segments used are TRBV10-2 and TRBJ2-5; a stretch of 7 junction bases matches TRBD2. CDR3 region: CASPGPGGETQYF. The sequenced DNA is TGCGCCAGCCCGGGACCGGGAGGAGAGACCCAGTACTTC.